Presented here are 32 T cell receptor beta chains from one specimen sequenced in a study of CD8+CD57+ T cells in acquired aplastic anemia. CDR3 and TCR beta VDJ profiling relied on genomic DNA as the template. Each CDR3 protein is one row after TCRdb ran MiXCR on the reads. The table shows roughly 180,000 distinct CDR3 sequences, with less than 50% occurring only once. By flow cytometry, patients selected for sequencing had shown an expansion of CD8+CD57+ cells. The specimen sequenced was sorted CD4+, CD8+, or CD8+CD57+ T cells (not recorded which) from PBMCs. The receptors originated from a human donor with aplastic anemia.

This clonotype was seen ten or more times. A junction boundary mismatches the germline segment, possibly from a read error. The chain joins TRBV2 to TRBJ1-2; D unresolved. This CDR3 comprises 10 residues. Germline V CDR1 and CDR2: SNHLY, FYNNEI. The chain's CDR3 is CASSSGPMRF. DNA of the CDR3: TGTGCCAGCAGTAGCGGCCCCATGCGCTTC.

For the CDR3, the DNA is TGTGCCAGCAGCCCAAGACAGGGACTGGAGGGCGAAAAACTGTTTTTT. Residues: CASSPRQGLEGEKLFF. This chain connects TRBV5-5 to TRBJ1-4; TRBD1 matches at 7 bases. V gave up 4 bases and J gave up 8 bases; unmatched junction bases: 14. The CDR3 contains 16 residues. Germline CDR1 SGHKS, CDR2 YYEKEE (reference sequence).

CDR3 nucleotides: TGTGCCACTACAGGGGGCGGTTGGAATTCACCCCTCCACTTT. Its translation is CATTGGGWNSPLHF. V is TRBV25-1 and J is TRBJ1-6; 9 bases fit TRBD1. The V segment lost 10 bases and the J segment 7 bases; nucleotides outside the gene matches: 8. The CDR3 contains 14 residues. The germline gives CDR1 MGHDK, CDR2 SYGVNS.

This chain connects TRBV12-3 or TRBV12-4 to TRBJ2-3, with TRBD2 identical over 7 bases. This CDR3 is 14 amino acids long. V trimming: 5 bases; J trimming: 2 bases; junction bases outside the gene matches: 4. The CDR3 protein is CASSRAGITDTQYF. As DNA, the CDR3 is TGTGCCAGCAGTCGAGCGGGGATCACAGATACGCAGTATTTT.

This clonotype appeared many times. This sequence joins TRBV20-1 and TRBJ1-2; D unclear. The germline gives CDR1 DFQATT, CDR2 SNEGSKA (reference sequence). The CDR3 is made up of 12 amino acids. V lost 4 bases, J lost 4 bases, and 10 bases lay in between. The CDR3 protein is CSAMLGTYGYTF. For the CDR3, the DNA is TGCAGTGCTATGTTGGGCACCTATGGCTACACCTTC.

This clonotype showed up many times. J is TRBJ1-2 and V is TRBV30; D unresolved. The V end lost 3 bases, the J end lost 6 bases, and 11 bases lay between the germline ends. This CDR3 comprises 12 residues. Germline lookup yields CDR1 GTSNPN and CDR2 SVGIG (reference sequence). CDR3 DNA sequence: TGTGCCTGGAGCGCGTTGGGGAATGGCTACACCTTC. Amino acids: CAWSALGNGYTF.

This chain connects TRBV20-1 to TRBJ2-5; D is perhaps TRBD2 (6 bases). V lost 1 base and J lost 2, with 8 bases in between. Germline values: CDR1 DFQATT, CDR2 SNEGSKA (reference sequence). CDR3 length: 13 amino acids. CDR3 sequence: CSARGGGQETQYF. In DNA, the CDR3 is TGCAGTGCTAGAGGTGGGGGGCAAGAGACCCAGTACTTC.

This clonotype was observed many times. This chain connects TRBV5-8 to TRBJ1-1; D ambiguous. CDR3 length: 15 amino acids. The germline V and J ends were trimmed by 2 bases and 2 bases, with 13 bases remaining between them. Germline CDR1 is SGHTS and CDR2 is YDEGEE. The CDR3 here is CASSFRAASNTEAFF. CDR3 sequence (DNA): TGTGCCAGCAGCTTTCGGGCAGCGTCTAACACTGAAGCTTTCTTT.

This clonotype has more than one count but fewer than ten. This rearrangement joins TRBV29-1 to TRBJ2-5; D unclear. The CDR3 sequence is 10 residues long. V lost 4 bases and J 5 bases, leaving 5 bases between the germline ends. Germline CDR1 and CDR2: SQVTM and ANQGSEA. In nucleotides, the CDR3 is TGCAGCGTTGGGGCGGAGACCCAGTACTTC. Its translation: CSVGAETQYF.

The chain has TRBV2 and TRBJ1-1; D call uncertain. Trimming stripped 4 bases from V and 0 bases from J, with 9 bases between. Germline CDR1 SNHLY, CDR2 FYNNEI. The CDR3 has 14 residues. CDR3 in amino acids: CASSGGGVNTEAFF. DNA for the CDR3: TGTGCCAGCAGTGGCGGCGGGGTGAACACTGAAGCTTTCTTT.

This clonotype has ten or more counts. V gene TRBV9 combines with J gene TRBJ2-2; D could derive from TRBD1 or TRBD2 (5 bases each). The CDR3 runs to 15 residues. CDR1 and CDR2 (germline): SGDLS, YYNGEE. The V end was cut by 3 bases, the J end by 4 bases, with 13 bases between. CDR3 amino acids: CASSGQVGGTGELFF. CDR3 nucleotides: TGTGCCAGCAGCGGCCAAGTTGGGGGCACCGGGGAGCTGTTTTTT. The full variable domain, in which reference TRBV9 and TRBJ2-2 provide the parts outside the CDR3, is DSGVTQTPKHLITATGQRVTLRCSPRSGDLSVYWYQQSLDQGLQFLIQYYNGEERAKGNILERFSAQQFPDLHSELNLSSLELGDSALYFCASSGQVGGTGELFFGEGSRLTVL.

The chain links TRBV7-2 to TRBJ1-6, with TRBD1 as a possible D gene (6 bases). V lost 4 bases and J 2 bases, leaving 9 bases between the germline ends. This CDR3 comprises 15 residues. The germline CDR1 and CDR2 sequences are SGHTA and FQGNSA. CDR3 nucleotide sequence: TGTGCCAGCAGCTCGGACAGAACCTATAATTCACCCCTCCACTTT. Residues: CASSSDRTYNSPLHF.

In its sample, this clonotype was seen many times. V gene TRBV15 combines with J gene TRBJ1-5; D is unresolved. Germline V gives CDR1 LNHNV, CDR2 YYDKDF (reference sequence). The ends were cut back, 0 bases at V and 4 bases at J, with 10 bases in the middle. The CDR3 spans 15 residues. CDR3 DNA: TGTGCCACCAGCAGAGATTTCGGCCGAAATCAGCCCCAGCATTTT. This encodes CATSRDFGRNQPQHF.

On this clonotype: Likely a read error: the CDR3 ends without its conserved phenylalanine or tryptophan. This chain connects TRBV15 to TRBJ1-6, with TRBD1 matching over 8 bases. This CDR3 contains 16 residues. The ends lost 1 base at V and 10 bases at J; junction bases unmatched: 9. CDR1 and CDR2 (germline): LNHNV, YYDKDF (reference sequence). The DNA of the CDR3 is TGTGCCACCAGCAGAGGTCCCAGTACAGGGGGGTCACCCCTCCACTCT. The encoded protein is CATSRGPSTGGSPLHS.

This clonotype was seen once. Being one base from a much bigger clone, this may be a read error. The chain combines TRBV4-2 with TRBJ1-4, with D possibly being TRBD1 (6 bases). Germline V gene sequence: CDR1 LGHNA, CDR2 YNFKEQ. The CDR3 is 16 amino acids. CDR3 DNA sequence: TGTGCCAGCAGCCTTGGTACGGCAGGGGCTAATGAAAAACTGGTTTTT. Translation gives CASSLGTAGANEKLVF.

V usage is TRBV5-1 and J usage is TRBJ1-1; D not resolved. CDR3 length: 14 amino acids. The germline gives CDR1 SGHRS, CDR2 YFSETQ. V lost 0 bases and J 6 bases, leaving 12 bases between the germline ends. The CDR3 sequence is CASSLDSAYAEAFF. CDR3 coding DNA: TGCGCCAGCAGCTTGGATTCGGCTTACGCTGAAGCTTTCTTT.

This clonotype was seen ten or more times. The V and J genes are TRBV2 and TRBJ2-1; D unclear. Trimming stripped 6 bases from V and 5 bases from J, with 17 bases between. Germline V gene lookup returns CDR1 SNHLY and CDR2 FYNNEI. The CDR3 totals 15 residues. Here the CDR3 DNA reads TGTGCCAGCAGCCTTTCGGGCCGGAACCACAATGAGCAGTTCTTC. Encoded protein: CASSLSGRNHNEQFF.

This clonotype was counted at least ten times. The rearrangement links TRBV7-2 to TRBJ2-7; D could derive from TRBD1 or TRBD2 (5 bases each). The V gene's germline CDR1 is SGHTA and CDR2 FQGNSA. The V and J ends lost 3 bases and 4 bases respectively, with 16 bases between them. The CDR3 length is 15 residues. The CDR3 DNA reads as TGTGCCAGCAGCTTTTATTGGGGCGGCGGGTACGAGCAGTACTTC. Protein sequence: CASSFYWGGGYEQYF. Supplemented by reference TRBV7-2 and TRBJ2-7, the full variable domain reads GAGVSQSPSNKVTEKGKDVELRCDPISGHTALYWYRQSLGQGLEFLIYFQGNSAPDKSGLPSDRFSAERTGGSVSTLTIQRTQQEDSAVYLCASSFYWGGGYEQYFGPGTRLTVT.

This sequence joins TRBV2 and TRBJ1-3; no reliable D call. CDR1 SNHLY and CDR2 FYNNEI come from the germline V gene. V was pared by 6 bases and J by 2 bases, with 11 bases between. CDR3 size: 14 residues. The CDR3 nucleotides read TGTGCCAGCAGCCCGCAGGAGGCTGGAAACACCATATATTTT. Translating it yields CASSPQEAGNTIYF.

V and J are TRBV29-1 and TRBJ1-1; TRBD1 agrees at 9 bases. CDR1 SQVTM and CDR2 ANQGSEA come from the germline V gene. The V gene end was trimmed by 8 bases and the J gene end by 4 bases; junction bases not matched to a gene: 8. CDR3 length equals 13 residues. The CDR3 DNA sequence: TGCAGCCTCCTCGGGACAGGGAGCACTGAAGCTTTCTTT. Its translation: CSLLGTGSTEAFF. The whole variable domain, filled in from reference TRBV29-1 and TRBJ1-1, reads SAVISQKPSRDICQRGTSLTIQCQVDSQVTMMFWYRQQPGQSLTLIATANQGSEATYESGFVIDKFPISRPNLTFSTLTVSNMSPEDSSIYLCSLLGTGSTEAFFGQGTRLTVV.

This chain links TRBV15 with TRBJ2-7, with D unclear. The CDR3 covers 13 residues. From germline, CDR1 is LNHNV and CDR2 YYDKDF (reference sequence). Trimming removed 0 bases at V and 3 bases at J, with 6 bases between. Written as DNA, the CDR3 is TGTGCCACCAGCAGAGATCTCCTCTACGAGCAGTACTTC. Amino acid sequence: CATSRDLLYEQYF.

This clonotype was seen ten or more times. The chain couples TRBV19 to TRBJ2-7, with D perhaps TRBD1 (6 bases). Germline-derived CDR1 and CDR2 are LNHDA and SQIVND (reference sequence). Trimming pared 6 bases from V and 2 bases from J, leaving 23 bases between. This CDR3 region has 17 residues. Here the CDR3 reads CASRQTGGYGVAYEQYF. The CDR3 DNA sequence: TGTGCCAGTAGACAGACAGGCGGCTACGGGGTGGCCTACGAGCAGTACTTC. Complete variable domain (other parts from reference TRBV19 and TRBJ2-7): DGGITQSPKYLFRKEGQNVTLSCEQNLNHDAMYWYRQDPGQGLRLIYYSQIVNDFQKGDIAEGYSVSREKKESFPLTVTSAQKNPTAFYLCASRQTGGYGVAYEQYFGPGTRLTVT.

This clonotype was seen at least ten times. This chain uses TRBV20-1 with TRBJ2-1, with TRBD2 as a possible D gene (6 bases). CDR1 DFQATT and CDR2 SNEGSKA come from the germline V gene (reference sequence). V was pared by 0 bases and J by 7 bases, with 16 bases between. The CDR3 loop spans 15 amino acids. The DNA of the CDR3 is TGCAGTGCTAGAGATGAAGTTGCGGCGGGGAATGAGCAGTTCTTC. Amino acid sequence: CSARDEVAAGNEQFF.

Only one count was recorded for this clonotype. The chain carries TRBV24-1 and TRBJ2-5; D is unresolved. CDR1 and CDR2 from the germline V gene are KGHDR and SFDVKD. The CDR3 consists of 15 residues. V was pared by 5 bases and J by 4 bases, with 16 bases between. CDR3 bases: TGTGCCACCAGTGCTAATGCCAGGTCCTTAGAGACCCAGTACTTC. Its protein product is CATSANARSLETQYF.

On this clonotype: A much larger clone differs from this one at a single base, so this may be a read error. The conserved final phenylalanine or tryptophan is absent from the CDR3, which likely points to a read error. The genes are TRBV19 and TRBJ1-5; 9 positions agree with TRBD1. The CDR3 has 17 residues. Germline CDR1 and CDR2: LNHDA and SQIVND (reference sequence). V lost 3 bases to trimming and J lost 3 bases; unmatched junction nucleotides: 9. This chain's CDR3 is CASSIRRDRGINQPQHL. The CDR3 DNA sequence: TGTGCCAGTAGTATTCGTCGCGACAGGGGGATCAATCAGCCCCAGCATCTT.

The sample holds many counts of this clonotype. The rearrangement joins TRBV25-1 to TRBJ2-2; a possible D gene is TRBD2 (5 bases). Per the germline V gene, CDR1 is MGHDK and CDR2 is SYGVNS. The CDR3 is 14 amino acids. Trimming removed 3 bases at V and 8 bases at J, with 13 bases between. The CDR3 DNA reads TGTGCCAGCAGTGACCCAAACCGGAGGGGGGAGCTGTTTTTT. It specifies CASSDPNRRGELFF.

This clonotype was observed at least ten times. The rearrangement links TRBV10-3 to TRBJ2-1; 7 bases are a match to TRBD2. With V trimmed by 11 bases and J by 2 bases, 3 bases remained unmatched. Germline CDR1 is ENHRY and CDR2 is SYGVKD. This CDR3 is built from 12 residues. CDR3 bases: TGTGCCGCGGGGGACCCCTACAATGAGCAGTTCTTC. Translation gives CAAGDPYNEQFF.

This chain uses TRBV2 with TRBJ1-1; D is unresolved. Trimming removed 3 bases at V and 2 bases at J, with 10 bases between. This CDR3 region has 14 residues. CDR1 is SNHLY and CDR2 is FYNNEI in the germline V gene. Here the CDR3 DNA reads TGTGCCAGCAGTGACGCACGGTCCAACACTGAAGCTTTCTTT. Translating it yields CASSDARSNTEAFF.

The chain employs TRBV19 and TRBJ1-6; TRBD1 matches 9 bases. The CDR3 contains 17 residues. Germline-derived CDR1 and CDR2 are LNHDA and SQIVND (reference sequence). Trimming at V came to 9 bases and at J to 7 bases, leaving 16 bases not matched to a gene. CDR3 sequence (DNA): TGTGCCAGCAGCTCCCTGGGGACAGGGATTCGGAATTCACCCCTCCACTTT. Translating it yields CASSSLGTGIRNSPLHF.

This rearrangement joins TRBV12-3 or TRBV12-4 to TRBJ2-5, with 8 nucleotides matching TRBD2. Trimming took 10 bases from V and 2 from J; bases not matched to a gene: 3. The CDR3 has 12 amino acids. The CDR3: CATGTSQETQYF. The CDR3 region has the DNA TGTGCCACCGGGACTAGTCAAGAGACCCAGTACTTC.

The rearrangement uses TRBV20-1 and TRBJ1-1; D gene ambiguous. V was pared by 6 bases and J by 1 base, with 3 bases between. The V gene's germline CDR1 is DFQATT and CDR2 SNEGSKA (reference sequence). This CDR3 contains 10 residues. In nucleotides, the CDR3 is TGCAGTGCAAAGAACACTGAAGCTTTCTTT. Amino acid sequence: CSAKNTEAFF.

This chain links TRBV15 with TRBJ1-1; 11 bases are shared with TRBD1. CDR1 and CDR2 from the germline V gene are LNHNV and YYDKDF (reference sequence). The CDR3 extends over 17 amino acids. V lost 2 bases and J lost 5; bases outside the gene matches: 10. The CDR3 sequence: CATSRPFPGQGETEAFF. In DNA form, the CDR3 reads TGTGCCACCAGCAGACCATTTCCGGGACAGGGGGAGACTGAAGCTTTCTTT.